This T cell receptor (beta chain) is from a study of blood T cell repertoires in COVID-19. Turning to the study itself: Sites across the United States, Italy and Spain contributed samples from acute and convalescent COVID-19. Sample material is recorded as cDNA or gDNA derived from T cells, B-cell-depleted T cells, or PBMCs.

With 3 bases clipped from V and 4 bases from J, the junction kept 9 bases outside the gene matches. Germline lookup yields CDR1 DFQATT and CDR2 SNEGSKA (reference sequence). This CDR3 comprises 16 residues. In the authors' workflow: Reference gene primer amplification gave nucleated cell count estimates. TCRdb keeps only in-frame clones here, not all; method: immunoSEQ multiplex PCR. V, J and clone size are those of that table, while D and trimming were read from the DNA. The sample yields some 260,000 clones, 60% to 75% seen once. This chain joins TRBV20-1 and TRBJ2-1, with 10 bases aligning to TRBD2. Sequences were obtained from peripheral blood. The receptor was derived from a woman over 75 with acute or convalescent COVID-19. CDR3 DNA: TGCAGTGCTAGTTTTAGCGGGGGGTCCTTTTACAATGAGCAGTTCTTC. Its protein product is CSASFSGGSFYNEQFF.